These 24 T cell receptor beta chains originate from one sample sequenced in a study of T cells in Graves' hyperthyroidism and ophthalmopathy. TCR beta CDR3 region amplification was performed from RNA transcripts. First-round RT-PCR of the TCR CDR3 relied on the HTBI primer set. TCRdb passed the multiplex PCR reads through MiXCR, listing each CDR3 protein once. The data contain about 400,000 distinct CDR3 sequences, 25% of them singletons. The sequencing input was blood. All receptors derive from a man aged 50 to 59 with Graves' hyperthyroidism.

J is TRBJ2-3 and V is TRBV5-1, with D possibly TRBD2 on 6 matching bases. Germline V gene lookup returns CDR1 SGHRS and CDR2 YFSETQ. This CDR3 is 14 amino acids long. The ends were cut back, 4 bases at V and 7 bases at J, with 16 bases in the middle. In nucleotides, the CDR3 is TGCGCCAGCAGCCCGGACTATTCGTCCTATACGCAGTATTTT. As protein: CASSPDYSSYTQYF.

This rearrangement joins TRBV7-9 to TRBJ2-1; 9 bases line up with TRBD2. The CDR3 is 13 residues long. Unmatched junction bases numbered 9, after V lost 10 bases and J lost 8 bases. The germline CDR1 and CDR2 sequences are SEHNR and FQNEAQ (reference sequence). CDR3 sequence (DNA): TGTGCCACCGAGGGACTAGCCGGGGATGAGCAGTTCTTC. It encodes CATEGLAGDEQFF.

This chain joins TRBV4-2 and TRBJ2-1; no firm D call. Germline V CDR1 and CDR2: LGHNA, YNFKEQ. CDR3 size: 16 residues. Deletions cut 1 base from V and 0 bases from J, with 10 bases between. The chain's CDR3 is CASSQVGLFSYNEQFF. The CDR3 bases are TGTGCCAGCAGCCAAGTTGGCTTGTTCTCCTACAATGAGCAGTTCTTC.

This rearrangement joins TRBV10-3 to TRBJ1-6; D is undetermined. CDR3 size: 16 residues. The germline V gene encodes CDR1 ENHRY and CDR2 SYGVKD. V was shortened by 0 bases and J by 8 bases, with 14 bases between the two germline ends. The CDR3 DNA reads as TGTGCCATCAGTGAGTCGGGGAGGGCGAGAGATTCACCCCTCCACTTT. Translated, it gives CAISESGRARDSPLHF.

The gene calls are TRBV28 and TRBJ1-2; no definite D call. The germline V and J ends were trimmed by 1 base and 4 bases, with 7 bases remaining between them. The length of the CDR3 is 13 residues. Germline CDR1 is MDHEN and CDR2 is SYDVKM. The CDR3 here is CASSLSGFYGYTF. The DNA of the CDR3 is TGTGCCAGCAGTTTATCAGGTTTCTATGGCTACACCTTC.

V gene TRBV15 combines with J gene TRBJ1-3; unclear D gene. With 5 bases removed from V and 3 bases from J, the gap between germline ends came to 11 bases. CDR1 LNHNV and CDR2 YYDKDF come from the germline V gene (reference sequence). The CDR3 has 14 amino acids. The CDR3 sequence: CATSGEGIGNTIYF. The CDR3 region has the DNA TGTGCCACCAGCGGGGAGGGCATTGGAAACACCATATATTTT.

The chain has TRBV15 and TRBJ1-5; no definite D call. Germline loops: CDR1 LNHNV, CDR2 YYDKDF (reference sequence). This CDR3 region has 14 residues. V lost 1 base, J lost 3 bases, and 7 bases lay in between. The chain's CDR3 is CATSRVSANQPQHF. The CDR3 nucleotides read TGTGCCACCAGCAGAGTGTCAGCCAATCAGCCCCAGCATTTT.

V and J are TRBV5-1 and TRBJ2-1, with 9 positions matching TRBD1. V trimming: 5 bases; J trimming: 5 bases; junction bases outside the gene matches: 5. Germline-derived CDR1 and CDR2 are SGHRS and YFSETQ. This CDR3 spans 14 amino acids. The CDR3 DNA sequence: TGCGCCAGCAGGCGACAGGGGGAGGACAATGAGCAGTTCTTC. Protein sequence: CASRRQGEDNEQFF. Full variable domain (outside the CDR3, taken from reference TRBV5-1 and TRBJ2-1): KAGVTQTPRYLIKTRGQQVTLSCSPISGHRSVSWYQQTPGQGLQFLFEYFSETQRNKGNFPGRFSGRQFSNSRSEMNVSTLELGDSALYLCASRRQGEDNEQFFGPGTRLTVL.

CDR3 DNA: TGCGCCAGCAGCCAAGAGGGTAGGGGTGCGTCCACTGAAGCTTTCTTT. Protein product: CASSQEGRGASTEAFF. This rearrangement joins TRBV4-1 to TRBJ1-1; D possibly corresponds to TRBD1 (5 bases). Trimming removed 0 bases at V and 4 bases at J, with 15 bases between. The germline gives CDR1 MGHRA, CDR2 YSYEKL. This CDR3 spans 16 amino acids.

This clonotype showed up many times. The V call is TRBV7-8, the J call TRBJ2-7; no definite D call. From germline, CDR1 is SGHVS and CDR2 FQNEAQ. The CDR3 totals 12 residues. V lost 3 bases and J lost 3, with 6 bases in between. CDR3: CASSFDRYEQYF. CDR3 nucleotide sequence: TGTGCCAGCAGCTTCGACCGCTACGAGCAGTACTTC.

In DNA, the CDR3 is TGTGCCAGCGGACAGGGAAGCGGGATTCAGCCCCAGCATTTT. As protein: CASGQGSGIQPQHF. The gene calls are TRBV28 and TRBJ1-5, with 8 bases matching TRBD1. V lost 8 bases to trimming and J lost 6 bases; unmatched junction nucleotides: 9. The CDR3 runs to 14 residues. The germline V gene encodes CDR1 MDHEN and CDR2 SYDVKM.

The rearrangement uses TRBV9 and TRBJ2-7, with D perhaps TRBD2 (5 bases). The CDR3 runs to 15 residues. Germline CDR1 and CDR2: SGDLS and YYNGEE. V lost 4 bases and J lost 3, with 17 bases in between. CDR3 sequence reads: CASSPAVEAYYEQYF. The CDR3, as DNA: TGTGCCAGCAGCCCGGCTGTGGAGGCCTACTACGAGCAGTACTTC.

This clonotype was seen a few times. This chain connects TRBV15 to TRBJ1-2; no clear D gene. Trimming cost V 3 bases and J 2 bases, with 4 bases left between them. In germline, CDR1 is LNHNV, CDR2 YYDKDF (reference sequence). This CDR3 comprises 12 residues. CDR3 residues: CATSRGNYGYTF. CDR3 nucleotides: TGTGCCACCAGCAGGGGAAACTATGGCTACACCTTC.

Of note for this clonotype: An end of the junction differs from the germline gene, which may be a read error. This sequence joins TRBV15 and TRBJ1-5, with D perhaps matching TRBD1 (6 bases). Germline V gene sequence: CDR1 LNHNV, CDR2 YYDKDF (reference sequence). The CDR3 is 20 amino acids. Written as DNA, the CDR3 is TGTGCCGCCAGCAGAGTGCTTTTCGGTACCGGGACACTTAGCAATCAGCCCCAGCATTTT. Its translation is CAASRVLFGTGTLSNQPQHF.

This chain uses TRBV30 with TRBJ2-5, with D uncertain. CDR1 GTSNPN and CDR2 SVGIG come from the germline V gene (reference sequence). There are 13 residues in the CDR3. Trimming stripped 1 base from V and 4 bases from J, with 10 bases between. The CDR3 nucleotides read TGTGCCTGGAGTGACTCGTCGGTAGAGACCCAGTACTTC. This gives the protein CAWSDSSVETQYF.

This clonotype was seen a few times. As DNA, the CDR3 is TGTGCCAGCAGTACCAGACAGCCGCGCGAAAAACTGTTTTTT. Translating it yields CASSTRQPREKLFF. The rearrangement uses TRBV2 and TRBJ1-4; D is possibly TRBD1 (5 bases). CDR1 and CDR2 from the germline V gene are SNHLY and FYNNEI. The V and J ends lost 5 bases and 8 bases respectively, with 15 bases between them. There are 14 residues in the CDR3.

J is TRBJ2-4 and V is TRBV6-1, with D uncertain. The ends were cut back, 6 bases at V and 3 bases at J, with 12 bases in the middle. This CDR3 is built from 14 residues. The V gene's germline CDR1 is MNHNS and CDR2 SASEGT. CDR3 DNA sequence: TGTGCCAGCAGCCCTGACGGTAACAAAAACATTCAGTACTTC. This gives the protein CASSPDGNKNIQYF.

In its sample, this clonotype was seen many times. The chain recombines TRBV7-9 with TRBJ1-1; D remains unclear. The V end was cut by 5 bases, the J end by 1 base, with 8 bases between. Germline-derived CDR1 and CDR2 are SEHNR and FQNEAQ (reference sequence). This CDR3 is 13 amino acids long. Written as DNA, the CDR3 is TGTGCCAGCAGCCGGGCCTCGAACACTGAAGCTTTCTTT. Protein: CASSRASNTEAFF.

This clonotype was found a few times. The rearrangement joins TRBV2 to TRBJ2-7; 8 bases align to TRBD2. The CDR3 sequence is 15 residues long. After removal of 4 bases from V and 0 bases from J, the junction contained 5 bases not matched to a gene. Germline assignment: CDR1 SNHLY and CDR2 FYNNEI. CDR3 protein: CASSATSGTSYEQYF. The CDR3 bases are TGTGCCAGCAGTGCCACTAGCGGAACCTCCTACGAGCAGTACTTC.

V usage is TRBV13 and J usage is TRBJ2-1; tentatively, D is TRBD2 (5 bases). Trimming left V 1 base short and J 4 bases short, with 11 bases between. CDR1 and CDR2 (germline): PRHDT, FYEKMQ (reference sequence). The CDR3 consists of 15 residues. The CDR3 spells CASSLEADIYNEQFF. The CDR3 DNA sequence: TGTGCCAGCAGCTTAGAAGCGGATATTTACAATGAGCAGTTCTTC.

CDR3 DNA: TGTGCCAGCAGTTTATTCGGGGGGCAAGAGACCCAGTACTTC. It yields the protein CASSLFGGQETQYF. The rearrangement joins TRBV12-3 or TRBV12-4 to TRBJ2-5, with 7 bases identical to TRBD2. With 2 bases clipped from V and 2 bases from J, the junction kept 2 bases outside the gene matches. This CDR3 contains 14 residues.

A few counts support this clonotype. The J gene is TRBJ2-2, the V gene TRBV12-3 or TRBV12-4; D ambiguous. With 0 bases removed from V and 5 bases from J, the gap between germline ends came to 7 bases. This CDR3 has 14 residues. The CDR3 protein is CASSLARRTGELFF. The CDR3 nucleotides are TGTGCCAGCAGTTTAGCCAGGCGAACCGGGGAGCTGTTTTTT.

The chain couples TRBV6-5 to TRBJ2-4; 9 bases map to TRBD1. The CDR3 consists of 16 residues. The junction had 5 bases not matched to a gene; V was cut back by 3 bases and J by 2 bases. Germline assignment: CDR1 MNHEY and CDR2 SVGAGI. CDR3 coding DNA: TGTGCCAGCAGTTATACAGGGGGCGCATCCAAAAACATTCAGTACTTC. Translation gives CASSYTGGASKNIQYF.

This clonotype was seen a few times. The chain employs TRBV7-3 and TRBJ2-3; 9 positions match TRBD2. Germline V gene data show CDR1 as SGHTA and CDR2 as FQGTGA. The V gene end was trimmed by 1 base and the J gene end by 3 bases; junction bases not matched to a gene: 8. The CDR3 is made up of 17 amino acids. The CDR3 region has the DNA TGTGCCAGCAGCTTAAAGGCAGGGAGCGGGAGGACAGATACGCAGTATTTT. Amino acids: CASSLKAGSGRTDTQYF.